The rows below give T cell receptor beta chains drawn from one sample of a study of blood T cell repertoires in COVID-19. Sequencing was performed with immunoSEQ multiplex PCR; in TCRdb, only in-frame clones are kept and a portion is missing. The table lists 99,000 or so clones, 65% to 90% of them singletons. Sequenced material: peripheral blood. These receptors came from a man aged 45 to 65 with acute or convalescent COVID-19. Each CDR3 is given with its conserved first and last residue. The D gene is left open where the match is weak. Rows give clone size only sometimes, using once, few, many, or a class for an expanded clone.

clone_size | j_call | v_call | d_call | cdr3_nt | cdr3_aa
NA | TRBJ2-5 | TRBV6-5 | TRBD1 | TGTGCCAGCAGTTACTCACAGGGGGAAGAAACCCAGTACTTC | CASSYSQGEETQYF
NA | TRBJ1-6 | TRBV7-2 | NA | TGTGCCAGCAGCTTAGTTGGGGACATAGGGTCACCCCTCCACTTT | CASSLVGDIGSPLHF
NA | TRBJ1-2 | TRBV18 | TRBD1 | TGTGCCAGCTCACCGACGACAGGGGGCGTTGGCTACACCTTC | CASSPTTGGVGYTF
NA | TRBJ2-7 | TRBV6-4 | NA | TGTGCCAGCAGTGACCAGACAGTGCCCGAGCAGTACTTC | CASSDQTVPEQYF
NA | TRBJ1-1 | TRBV7-3 | NA | TGTGCCAGCAGCTTAAATCAGGGAAGCACTGAAGCTTTCTTT | CASSLNQGSTEAFF
NA | TRBJ1-4 | TRBV5-8 | NA | TGTGCCAGCAGCTTTATTTCGACGGGAATGGATGAAAAACTGTTTTTT | CASSFISTGMDEKLFF
NA | TRBJ1-2 | TRBV27 | NA | TGTGCCAGCAGTGCAACCTATAACTATGGCTACACCTTC | CASSATYNYGYTF
NA | TRBJ1-3 | TRBV6-5 | NA | TGTGCCAGCAGTTACTCGATAGGGGCTGGAAACACCATATATTTT | CASSYSIGAGNTIYF
NA | TRBJ2-7 | TRBV5-4 | TRBD2 | TGTGCCAGCAGCAAGGGACTAGCGGGGGTCTCCTACGAGCAGTACTTC | CASSKGLAGVSYEQYF
NA | TRBJ2-5 | TRBV6-5 | TRBD1 | TGTGCCAGCAAATTACAGGGGGCAGAAGAGACCCAGTACTTC | CASKLQGAEETQYF
NA | TRBJ1-3 | TRBV24-1 | NA | TGTGCCACAAGAACAGGCTCCGGAAACACCATATATTTT | CATRTGSGNTIYF
NA | TRBJ1-5 | TRBV7-8 | NA | TGTGCCAGCAGCTTCGGCCAGGGCAATCAGCCCCAGCATTTT | CASSFGQGNQPQHF
NA | TRBJ1-3 | TRBV7-9 | NA | TGTGCCAGCAGCCAGGGGAGGGGTGTCTCTGGAAACACCATATATTTT | CASSQGRGVSGNTIYF
NA | TRBJ1-2 | TRBV10-3 | NA | TGTGCCATCAGTGAGGATGGGACTCGGATAAGCTACACCTTC | CAISEDGTRISYTF
NA | TRBJ1-6 | TRBV7-9 | NA | TGTGCCAGCAGCTATGACGGGAATTCACCCCTCCACTTT | CASSYDGNSPLHF
once | TRBJ2-7 | TRBV6-1 | TRBD1 | TGTGCCAGCAGTGAACAGGGGGTGACCGAGCAGTACTTC | CASSEQGVTEQYF
NA | TRBJ1-5 | TRBV6-6 | NA | TGTGCCAGCAGTTACGGAGGGCAGGGTTTCTATCAGCCCCAGCATTTT | CASSYGGQGFYQPQHF
few | TRBJ2-7 | TRBV14 | TRBD1 | TGTGCCAGCAGCCACCGGGACAGGGGTCCCTACGAGCAGTACTTC | CASSHRDRGPYEQYF
NA | TRBJ2-5 | TRBV6-5 | TRBD1 | TGTGCCAGCAGTTGGTTGACAGGGAACCAAGAGACCCAGTACTTC | CASSWLTGNQETQYF
once | TRBJ2-7 | TRBV19 | TRBD1 | TGTGCCAGTAGTATTGAAACAGGGGGCCCCATCGAGCAGTACTTC | CASSIETGGPIEQYF
NA | TRBJ2-7 | TRBV20-1 | TRBD2 | TGCAGTGCGACTAGCGGGTTCGAGCAGTACTTC | CSATSGFEQYF
few | TRBJ2-3 | TRBV28 | TRBD1 | TGTGCCAGCAGATCTGGACAGGGGGCAGATACGCAGTATTTT | CASRSGQGADTQYF
NA | TRBJ1-3 | TRBV13 | NA | TGTGCCAGCAGCTTAGCAGGGGTAGGAAACACCATATATTTT | CASSLAGVGNTIYF
NA | TRBJ2-2 | TRBV5-1 | TRBD2 | TGCGCCAGCAGCCCCCGGACTAGCGGTATCACCGGGGAGCTGTTTTTT | CASSPRTSGITGELFF
NA | TRBJ1-1 | TRBV18 | NA | TGTGCCAGCTCACCTTACTTGAACACTGAAGCTTTCTTT | CASSPYLNTEAFF
NA | TRBJ1-2 | TRBV27 | NA | TGTGCCAGCAGTTTCCCAGGGTACGATGGCTACACCTTC | CASSFPGYDGYTF
NA | TRBJ2-7 | TRBV12-3/TRBV12-4 | NA | TGTGCCAGCAGTACGACAGGATCCTACGAGCAGTACTTC | CASSTTGSYEQYF
NA | TRBJ1-3 | TRBV5-6 | NA | TGTGCCAGCAGCTTATGGCAGGTCGGAAACACCATATATTTT | CASSLWQVGNTIYF
NA | TRBJ1-2 | TRBV7-9 | NA | TGTGCCAGCAGCTCCAGGACAGTCTATGGCTACACCTTC | CASSSRTVYGYTF
NA | TRBJ1-1 | TRBV28 | NA | TGTGCCAGCAGTTCCCTAGGCCCGAACACTGAAGCTTTCTTT | CASSSLGPNTEAFF
NA | TRBJ2-3 | TRBV5-1 | NA | TGCGCCAGCAGCTTGGGAGTAGCTAGCACAGATACGCAGTATTTT | CASSLGVASTDTQYF
NA | TRBJ2-3 | TRBV5-4 | TRBD1 | TGTGCCAGCAGCAGCGCCGCAGGGGGCAATGGGGGGGATACGCAGTATTTT | CASSSAAGGNGGDTQYF
NA | TRBJ1-2 | TRBV7-6 | NA | TGTGCCAGCAGCTTCCCCCCCGGAGATAACTATGGCTACACCTTC | CASSFPPGDNYGYTF
once | TRBJ2-5 | TRBV5-4 | NA | TGTGCCAGCAGCTTGTCCGGTCAAGAGACCCAGTACTTC | CASSLSGQETQYF
NA | TRBJ1-5 | TRBV6-1 | NA | TGTGCCAGCAGTGAAGATGGGGCCGAAATTCAGCCCCAGCATTTT | CASSEDGAEIQPQHF
NA | TRBJ2-5 | TRBV11-2 | TRBD1 | TGTGCCAGCAGCTTAGCCGGGACAGGAAGACAAGAGACCCAGTACTTC | CASSLAGTGRQETQYF
once | TRBJ2-5 | TRBV11-2 | NA | TGTGCCAGCAGCTTTTCGCGAGGTCAAGAGACCCAGTACTTC | CASSFSRGQETQYF
once | TRBJ2-7 | TRBV4-2 | TRBD2 | TGTGCCAGCAGCCAAGATGACCAGCGGGGCGCATACGAGCAGTACTTC | CASSQDDQRGAYEQYF
NA | TRBJ2-3 | TRBV27 | NA | TGTGCCAGCAGTTTATCGTCTTTCACAGATACGCAGTATTTT | CASSLSSFTDTQYF
NA | TRBJ2-3 | TRBV2 | TRBD2 | TGTGCCAGCAGCCTACTAGCGGAAACTAGCACAGATACGCAGTATTTT | CASSLLAETSTDTQYF
NA | TRBJ2-7 | TRBV4-1 | TRBD1 | TGCGCCAGCAGCCAAGAGGGGGTGGGACAGGGGTACGAGCAGTACTTC | CASSQEGVGQGYEQYF
NA | TRBJ2-2 | TRBV19 | TRBD2 | TGTGCCAGTAGTACTAGCGGGAGAGGGAACCCCGGGGAGCTGTTTTTT | CASSTSGRGNPGELFF
NA | TRBJ2-7 | TRBV6-5 | TRBD1 | TGTGCCAGCAGCCAAGGACAGGGGAGCTCCTACGAGCAGTACTTC | CASSQGQGSSYEQYF
once | TRBJ1-1 | TRBV12-3/TRBV12-4 | TRBD1 | TGTGCCAGCAGTTTATTGAGGACAGGATTAGCTTTCTTT | CASSLLRTGLAFF
NA | TRBJ1-2 | TRBV18 | TRBD1 | TGTGCCAGCTCACCACTAACAGGGGGGGACTATGGCTACACCTTC | CASSPLTGGDYGYTF
NA | TRBJ1-1 | TRBV19 | TRBD1 | TGTGCCAGTAGTATAGGCGGACAGGGATTGAACACTGAAGCTTTCTTT | CASSIGGQGLNTEAFF
NA | TRBJ2-7 | TRBV30 | NA | TGTGCCTGGAGGAGGCAGGGCCACGAGCAGTACTTC | CAWRRQGHEQYF